The next 25 T cell receptor beta chains were all read from a single sample in a study of regulatory T cells in long-lasting Graves disease. Library construction for TCR beta used iRepertoire HTBI primers and Arm-PCR of CDR3 regions. TCRdb re-derived calls from the multiplex PCR reads in MiXCR, one entry per CDR3 protein. The sample shows 300,000 to 400,000 distinct CDR3 sequences, around 17% of them seen only once. Time point in this sample: newly diagnosed GD, antithyroid drugs for less than 3 months. TCR sequences were obtained from RNA taken from PBMCs. This sample was also put to use in a study of T cells in Graves' hyperthyroidism and ophthalmopathy.

The material was peripheral blood mononuclear cells (PBMCs), obtained at new diagnosis, from a patient treated with antithyroid drugs. These receptors all stem from a man aged 40-49 years with Graves disease.

Comments on this clonotype: With a much larger clone just one base away, this may be a read error. The chain uses TRBV2 and TRBJ2-3; 10 bases match TRBD2. Germline V gene data show CDR1 as SNHLY and CDR2 as FYNNEI. Trimming took 10 bases from V and 1 from J; bases not matched to a gene: 11. The CDR3 has 16 amino acids. The CDR3 region is CANSLLLAGGTDTQYF. DNA of the CDR3: TGTGCCAACAGCCTTCTTCTAGCGGGGGGCACAGATACGCAGTATTTT.

Only a few counts were recorded for this clonotype. The chain combines TRBV6-1 with TRBJ1-2, with 8 bases matching TRBD1. J gave up 4 bases and V 4 bases, and 5 bases lay outside the gene matches. Germline V gene lookup returns CDR1 MNHNS and CDR2 SASEGT. CDR3 length: 14 residues. This CDR3 reads CASSATGVVYGYTF. CDR3 in DNA: TGTGCCAGCAGTGCGACAGGGGTTGTCTATGGCTACACCTTC.

CDR3 region: CASSPGTMSAKNIQYF. The DNA for the CDR3 is TGTGCCAGCAGCCCCGGGACAATGTCGGCCAAAAACATTCAGTACTTC. The chain combines TRBV11-3 with TRBJ2-4; D might be TRBD1 (6 bases). The CDR3 consists of 16 residues. Trimming stripped 5 bases from V and 1 base from J, with 15 bases between. Germline V gene data show CDR1 as SGHNT and CDR2 as YENEEA. The whole variable domain, filled in from reference TRBV11-3 and TRBJ2-4, reads EAGVVQSPRYKIIEKKQPVAFWCNPISGHNTLYWYLQNLGQGPELLIRYENEEAVDDSQLPKDRFSAERLKGVDSTLKIQPAELGDSAVYLCASSPGTMSAKNIQYFGAGTRLSVL.

This clonotype appeared many times. The chain links TRBV28 to TRBJ2-4; the D is unclear. V was clipped by 3 bases and J by 5 bases, with 11 bases between them. Germline V gene lookup returns CDR1 MDHEN and CDR2 SYDVKM. CDR3 size: 14 residues. The CDR3 sequence: CASSLGGSQNIQYF. CDR3 coding DNA: TGTGCCAGCAGTTTGGGCGGTAGCCAAAACATTCAGTACTTC.

The chain is built from TRBV11-2 and TRBJ2-5; D perhaps matches TRBD1 (6 bases). Germline CDR1 reads SGHAT; CDR2 reads FQNNGV. With 3 bases removed from V and 7 bases from J, the gap between germline ends came to 18 bases. The CDR3 spans 15 residues. CDR3 sequence (DNA): TGTGCCAGCAGCTTCGTCAGGGGAAGCGGTCGGACCCAGTACTTC. It translates to CASSFVRGSGRTQYF.

This clonotype was seen ten or more times. This chain links TRBV2 with TRBJ1-5; D is unresolved. The CDR3 has 13 amino acids. V dropped 1 base and J dropped 5 bases, with 6 bases sitting between them. Germline-derived CDR1 and CDR2 are SNHLY and FYNNEI. CDR3 amino acids: CASSEGGYQPQHF. The DNA of the CDR3 is TGTGCCAGCAGTGAAGGCGGATATCAGCCCCAGCATTTT.

The genes are TRBV5-1 and TRBJ1-4, with D hard to call. CDR1 is SGHRS and CDR2 is YFSETQ in the germline V gene. The CDR3 consists of 13 residues. The germline V and J ends were trimmed by 5 bases and 7 bases, with 12 bases remaining between them. In DNA form, the CDR3 reads TGCGCCAGCAGAAGAGAACACAGTGAAAAACTGTTTTTT. This codes for CASRREHSEKLFF. The complete variable domain, with remaining parts taken from reference TRBV5-1 and TRBJ1-4, reads KAGVTQTPRYLIKTRGQQVTLSCSPISGHRSVSWYQQTPGQGLQFLFEYFSETQRNKGNFPGRFSGRQFSNSRSEMNVSTLELGDSALYLCASRREHSEKLFFGSGTQLSVL.

This clonotype has more than one count but fewer than ten. The chain carries TRBV4-1 and TRBJ1-5; TRBD1 is a possible D gene (5 bases). The CDR3 spans 16 residues. The V gene lost 0 bases and the J gene lost 3 bases, with 12 bases spanning the gap. Per the germline V gene, CDR1 is MGHRA and CDR2 is YSYEKL. The CDR3 here is CASSQDGAALNQPQHF. The CDR3 bases are TGCGCCAGCAGCCAAGATGGGGCAGCACTCAATCAGCCCCAGCATTTT.

This clonotype was found once. V usage is TRBV7-2 and J usage is TRBJ2-7; weak D call: TRBD2 (5 bases). The germline V gene has CDR1 SGHTA and CDR2 FQGNSA. V gave up 5 bases and J gave up 0 bases, with 14 bases separating them. This CDR3 is built from 15 residues. The CDR3 is CASSRQEDFSYEQYF. In DNA form, the CDR3 reads TGTGCCAGCAGCCGCCAGGAGGACTTCTCCTACGAGCAGTACTTC.

The gene calls are TRBV12-3 or TRBV12-4 and TRBJ2-1; 11 bases line up with TRBD2. The DNA matches TRBJ2-5 better at its end, which makes the J call doubtful. The CDR3 covers 14 residues. CDR3 protein: CASSPGLAVVTQYF. CDR3 DNA: TGTGCCAGCAGTCCGGGACTAGCGGTAGTGACCCAGTACTTC.

The chain has TRBV9 and TRBJ2-2, with 7 bases identical to TRBD2. Germline V gene data show CDR1 as SGDLS and CDR2 as YYNGEE. This CDR3 spans 17 amino acids. V shed 3 bases, J shed 4 bases, and the junction held 12 bases outside the gene matches. This CDR3 is CASSDSRGDWGTGELFF. The CDR3 bases are TGTGCCAGCAGCGACTCACGGGGGGACTGGGGCACCGGGGAGCTGTTTTTT.

This clonotype was seen ten or more times. The genes are TRBV19 and TRBJ2-3; TRBD2 agrees at 10 bases. V was pared by 9 bases and J by 0 bases, with 3 bases of the junction left unmatched. The germline V gene encodes CDR1 LNHDA and CDR2 SQIVND (reference sequence). The CDR3 runs 14 residues. The CDR3 reads CASKLAGSTDTQYF. In DNA, the CDR3 is TGTGCCAGCAAACTAGCGGGGAGCACAGATACGCAGTATTTT.

This chain joins TRBV27 and TRBJ2-6; D not certain. V was clipped by 5 bases and J by 1 base, with 9 bases between them. The CDR3 consists of 15 residues. From germline, CDR1 is MNHEY and CDR2 SMNVEV (reference sequence). CDR3 loop: CASSDLGSGANVLTF. The CDR3 nucleotides are TGTGCCAGCAGTGACCTAGGTTCTGGGGCCAACGTCCTGACTTTC.

At least ten counts were recorded for this clonotype. The chain carries TRBV24-1 and TRBJ1-1; 10 bases are a match to TRBD1. J gave up 5 bases and V 9 bases, and 11 bases lay outside the gene matches. Germline assignment: CDR1 KGHDR and CDR2 SFDVKD. The CDR3 has 15 amino acids. The CDR3 bases are TGTGCCACCCAACCCGGAGACAGGGGGCCAACTGAAGCTTTCTTT. Residues: CATQPGDRGPTEAFF.

This clonotype was detected ten times or more. The DNA of the CDR3 is TGTGCCAGCAGGGACATAGGGCAAGAGACCCAGTACTTC. As protein: CASRDIGQETQYF. The chain couples TRBV3-1 to TRBJ2-5; a weak D match, TRBD1 (5 bases). V lost 6 bases and J lost 2, with 10 bases in between. The CDR3 is 13 residues long. Germline lookup yields CDR1 LGHDT and CDR2 YNNKEL (reference sequence).

This chain links TRBV6-1 with TRBJ1-2; no definite D call. V lost 0 bases to trimming and J lost 7 bases, with 6 bases between them. Germline V lookup: CDR1 MNHNS, CDR2 SASEGT. The CDR3 runs 12 residues. The CDR3 DNA reads TGTGCCAGCAGTGAAGCGACGTTTGGCTACACCTTC. As protein: CASSEATFGYTF.

The V call is TRBV4-1, the J call TRBJ1-5; TRBD1 matches at 7 bases. Per germline, CDR1 MGHRA and CDR2 YSYEKL. The CDR3 has 16 amino acids. V was clipped by 3 bases and J by 2 bases; unmatched bases: 7. The CDR3 nucleotides read TGCGCCAGCAGCCAGCAGACTGGACAGGGCAATCAGCCCCAGCATTTT. Amino acids: CASSQQTGQGNQPQHF.

As for this clonotype: It may be a read error: a sequence one base away is much more abundant. The chain combines TRBV28 with TRBJ2-3, with 13 bases matching TRBD2. CDR3 length equals 16 residues. Germline lookup yields CDR1 MDHEN and CDR2 SYDVKM. The CDR3 here is CASKLAGGPITDMQYF. The CDR3 nucleotides read TGTGCCAGCAAACTAGCGGGGGGGCCGATAACAGATATGCAGTATTTT.

V and J are TRBV4-3 and TRBJ2-4; TRBD2 aligns across 10 bases. V trimming: 3 bases; J trimming: 6 bases; junction bases outside the gene matches: 5. Germline CDR1 is LGHNA and CDR2 is YSLEER. This CDR3 region has 15 residues. CDR3 amino acids: CASSHTSGGGNIQYF. The CDR3, as DNA: TGCGCCAGCAGCCATACGAGCGGGGGGGGAAACATTCAGTACTTC.

In this sample, this clonotype turned up many times. V is TRBV3-1 and J is TRBJ1-2; no reliable D call. Germline V gene data show CDR1 as LGHDT and CDR2 as YNNKEL (reference sequence). The CDR3 sequence is 17 residues long. Trimming removed 0 bases from V and 0 bases from J, with 14 bases in between. In nucleotides, the CDR3 is TGTGCCAGCAGCCAAGATTCCCGGGAGGCTCCTAACTATGGCTACACCTTC. This encodes CASSQDSREAPNYGYTF.

At least ten counts were recorded for this clonotype. The J gene is TRBJ2-7, the V gene TRBV7-9, with TRBD1 as a possible D gene (5 bases). Per the germline V gene, CDR1 is SEHNR and CDR2 is FQNEAQ (reference sequence). This CDR3 comprises 12 residues. Trimming took 5 bases from V and 2 from J, leaving 7 bases between them. For the CDR3, the DNA is TGTGCCAGCAGCAGACAGACCTACGAGCAGTACTTC. It is translated as CASSRQTYEQYF.

This clonotype occurred once. The chain links TRBV9 to TRBJ2-2, with D perhaps assigned TRBD1 or TRBD2 (7 bases each). The CDR3 loop spans 14 amino acids. The V gene lost 6 bases and the J gene lost 5 bases, with 14 bases spanning the gap. Germline assignment: CDR1 SGDLS and CDR2 YYNGEE. This chain's CDR3 is CASTQGGWTGELFF. The CDR3 DNA is TGTGCCAGCACCCAGGGGGGGTGGACCGGGGAGCTGTTTTTT.

This clonotype showed up many times. The rearrangement links TRBV11-2 to TRBJ2-7; D possibly corresponds to TRBD1 (6 bases). Germline-derived CDR1 and CDR2 are SGHAT and FQNNGV. This CDR3 is 16 amino acids long. Deletions cut 4 bases from V and 6 bases from J, with 22 bases between. In DNA, the CDR3 is TGTGCCAGCAGCTCGCCGCGTAGGGGGAGACGGGGCGAGCAGTACTTC. It encodes CASSSPRRGRRGEQYF.

The rearrangement uses TRBV2 and TRBJ2-3, with a weak D call TRBD1 (6 bases). Germline V lookup: CDR1 SNHLY, CDR2 FYNNEI. The length of the CDR3 is 16 residues. Trimming pared 6 bases from V and 3 bases from J, leaving 19 bases between. CDR3 residues: CASRDRAGAGTDTQYF. The CDR3 DNA follows: TGTGCCAGCAGGGATCGGGCAGGGGCCGGGACAGATACGCAGTATTTT.

This chain links TRBV13 with TRBJ2-4, with TRBD1 matching 7 bases. The junction had 9 bases not matched to a gene; V was cut back by 3 bases and J by 7 bases. Germline V gives CDR1 PRHDT, CDR2 FYEKMQ (reference sequence). CDR3 length: 15 amino acids. The DNA of the CDR3 is TGTGCCAGCAGCTTGGGGACAGCGGCAAGGAACATTCAGTACTTC. Encoded protein: CASSLGTAARNIQYF.